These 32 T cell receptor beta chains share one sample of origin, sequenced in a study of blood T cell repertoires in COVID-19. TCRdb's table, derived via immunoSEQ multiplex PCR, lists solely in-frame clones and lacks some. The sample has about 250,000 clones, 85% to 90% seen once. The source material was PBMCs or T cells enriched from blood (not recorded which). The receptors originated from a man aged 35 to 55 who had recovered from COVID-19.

The CDR3 DNA follows: TGTGCCAGCAGTCAACCTCGGGACTCGATCTACGAGCAGTACTTC. Residues: CASSQPRDSIYEQYF. This chain joins TRBV28 and TRBJ2-7; weak D call: TRBD2 (6 bases). Trimming shortened V by 5 bases and J by 3 bases, and 17 bases separated the two germline ends. From germline, CDR1 is MDHEN and CDR2 SYDVKM. The CDR3 contains 15 residues.

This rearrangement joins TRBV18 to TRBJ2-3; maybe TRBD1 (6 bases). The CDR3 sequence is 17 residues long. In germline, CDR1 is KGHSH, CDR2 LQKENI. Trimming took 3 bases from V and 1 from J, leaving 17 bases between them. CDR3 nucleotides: TGTGCCAGCTCACCTATTCGAGGGGGTACGGGCACAGATACGCAGTATTTT. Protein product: CASSPIRGGTGTDTQYF.

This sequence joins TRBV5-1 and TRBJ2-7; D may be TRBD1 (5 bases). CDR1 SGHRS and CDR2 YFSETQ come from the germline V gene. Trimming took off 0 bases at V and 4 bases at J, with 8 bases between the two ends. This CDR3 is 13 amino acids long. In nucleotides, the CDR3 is TGCGCCAGCAGCTTGGCCTCAGGGTACGAGCAGTACTTC. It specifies CASSLASGYEQYF.

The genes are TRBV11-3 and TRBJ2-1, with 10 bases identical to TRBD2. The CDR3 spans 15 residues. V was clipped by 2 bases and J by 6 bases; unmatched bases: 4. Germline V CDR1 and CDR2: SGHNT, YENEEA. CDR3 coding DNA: TGTGCCAGCAGCTTATGGGCTAGCGGGAGCAATGAGCAGTTCTTC. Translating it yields CASSLWASGSNEQFF.

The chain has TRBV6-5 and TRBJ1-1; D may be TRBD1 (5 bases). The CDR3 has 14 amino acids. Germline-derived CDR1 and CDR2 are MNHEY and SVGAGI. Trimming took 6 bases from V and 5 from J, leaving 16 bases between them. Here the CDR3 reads CASSRGHPLTEAFF. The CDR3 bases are TGTGCCAGCAGCAGAGGACATCCCCTTACTGAAGCTTTCTTT.

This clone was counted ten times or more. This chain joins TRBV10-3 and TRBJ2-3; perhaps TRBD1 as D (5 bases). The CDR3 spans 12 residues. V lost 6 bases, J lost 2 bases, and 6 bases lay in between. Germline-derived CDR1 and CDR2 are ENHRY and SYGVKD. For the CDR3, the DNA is TGTGCCATCAGGGACAACACAGATACGCAGTATTTT. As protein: CAIRDNTDTQYF.

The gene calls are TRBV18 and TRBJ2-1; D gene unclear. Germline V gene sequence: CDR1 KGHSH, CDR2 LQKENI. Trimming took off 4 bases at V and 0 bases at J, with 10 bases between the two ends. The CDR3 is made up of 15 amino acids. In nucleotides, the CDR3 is TGTGCCAGCTCACAAAACAGTGACTCCTACAATGAGCAGTTCTTC. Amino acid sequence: CASSQNSDSYNEQFF.

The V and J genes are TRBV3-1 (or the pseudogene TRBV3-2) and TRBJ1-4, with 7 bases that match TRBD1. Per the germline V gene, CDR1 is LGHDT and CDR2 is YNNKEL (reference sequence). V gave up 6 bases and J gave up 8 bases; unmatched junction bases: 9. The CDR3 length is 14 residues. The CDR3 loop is CASSRGQVKEKLFF. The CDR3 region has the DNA TGTGCCAGCAGTCGAGGACAGGTGAAGGAAAAACTGTTTTTT.

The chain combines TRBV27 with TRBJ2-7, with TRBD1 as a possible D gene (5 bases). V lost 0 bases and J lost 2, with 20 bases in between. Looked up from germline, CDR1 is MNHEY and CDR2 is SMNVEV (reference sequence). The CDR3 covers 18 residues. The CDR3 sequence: CASSLSIQGTTIPYEQYF. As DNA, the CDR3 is TGTGCCAGCAGTTTATCGATCCAGGGAACGACCATTCCCTACGAGCAGTACTTC.

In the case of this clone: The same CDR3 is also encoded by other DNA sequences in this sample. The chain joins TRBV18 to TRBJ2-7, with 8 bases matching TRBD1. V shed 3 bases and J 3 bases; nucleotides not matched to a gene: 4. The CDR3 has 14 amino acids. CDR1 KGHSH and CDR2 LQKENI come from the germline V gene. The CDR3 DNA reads TGTGCCAGCTCACCTCCCACAGGGGGCTACGAGCAGTACTTC. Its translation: CASSPPTGGYEQYF.

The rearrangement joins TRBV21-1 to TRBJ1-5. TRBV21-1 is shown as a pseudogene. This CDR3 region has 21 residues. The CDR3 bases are TGTGCCAGCAGCAAAAATCGTAGGACGGGGAGGGTGAAGCATAGCAATCAGCCCCAGCATTTT. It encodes CASSKNRRTGRVKHSNQPQHF.

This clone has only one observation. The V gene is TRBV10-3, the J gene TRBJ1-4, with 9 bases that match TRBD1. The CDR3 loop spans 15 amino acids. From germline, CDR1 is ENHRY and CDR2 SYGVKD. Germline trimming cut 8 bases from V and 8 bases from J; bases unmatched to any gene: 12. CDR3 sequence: CAIGRTGDLGEKLFF. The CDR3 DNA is TGTGCCATCGGAAGGACAGGGGATTTGGGGGAAAAACTGTTTTTT.

The CDR3 sequence is CASNVPGGRDTEAFF. In nucleotides, the CDR3 is TGTGCCAGCAATGTCCCGGGGGGAAGGGACACTGAAGCTTTCTTT. The V and J genes are TRBV28 and TRBJ1-1, with D possibly being TRBD1 (5 bases). Trimming removed 7 bases at V and 3 bases at J, with 18 bases between. The CDR3 has 15 amino acids. The germline V gene has CDR1 MDHEN and CDR2 SYDVKM.

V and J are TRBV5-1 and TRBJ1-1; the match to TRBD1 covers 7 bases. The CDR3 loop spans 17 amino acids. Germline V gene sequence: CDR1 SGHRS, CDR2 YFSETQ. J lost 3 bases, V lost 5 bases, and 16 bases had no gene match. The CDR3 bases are TGCGCCAGCAGAACCCAGACAGGGCAAAGTTACGACACTGAAGCTTTCTTT. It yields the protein CASRTQTGQSYDTEAFF. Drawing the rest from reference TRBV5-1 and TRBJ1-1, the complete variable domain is KAGVTQTPRYLIKTRGQQVTLSCSPISGHRSVSWYQQTPGQGLQFLFEYFSETQRNKGNFPGRFSGRQFSNSRSEMNVSTLELGDSALYLCASRTQTGQSYDTEAFFGQGTRLTVV.

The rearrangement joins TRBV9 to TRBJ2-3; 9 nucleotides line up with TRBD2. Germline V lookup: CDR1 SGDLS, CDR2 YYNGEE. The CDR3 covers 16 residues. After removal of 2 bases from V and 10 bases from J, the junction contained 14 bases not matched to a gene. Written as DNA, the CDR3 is TGTGCCAGCAGCGTCTCTGGCGGGACTAGCCTCACTCCGCAGTATTTT. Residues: CASSVSGGTSLTPQYF.

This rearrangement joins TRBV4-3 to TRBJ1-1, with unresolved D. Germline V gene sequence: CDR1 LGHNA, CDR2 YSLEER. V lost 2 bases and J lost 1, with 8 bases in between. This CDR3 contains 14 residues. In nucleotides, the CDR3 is TGCGCCAGCAGCCAACGAACGAGGAACACTGAAGCTTTCTTT. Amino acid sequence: CASSQRTRNTEAFF.

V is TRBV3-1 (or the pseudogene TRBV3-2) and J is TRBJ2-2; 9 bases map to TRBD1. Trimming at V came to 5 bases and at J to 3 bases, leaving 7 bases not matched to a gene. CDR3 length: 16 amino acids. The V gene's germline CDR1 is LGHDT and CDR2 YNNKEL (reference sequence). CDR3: CASSAGTGRYTGELFF. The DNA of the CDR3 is TGTGCCAGCAGCGCCGGGACAGGGAGGTACACCGGGGAGCTGTTTTTT.

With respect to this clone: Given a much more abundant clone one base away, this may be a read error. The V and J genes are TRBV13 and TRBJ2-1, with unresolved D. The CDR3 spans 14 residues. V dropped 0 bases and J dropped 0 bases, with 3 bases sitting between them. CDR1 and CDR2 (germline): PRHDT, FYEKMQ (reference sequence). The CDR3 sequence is CASSLGSSYNEQFF. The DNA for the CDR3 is TGTGCCAGCAGCTTAGGGAGCTCCTACAATGAGCAGTTCTTC.

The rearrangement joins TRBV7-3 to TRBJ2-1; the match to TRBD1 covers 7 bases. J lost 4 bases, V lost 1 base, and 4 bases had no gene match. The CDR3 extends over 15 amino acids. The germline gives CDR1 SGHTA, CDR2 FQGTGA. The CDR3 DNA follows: TGTGCCAGCAGCTTAAGGTCAGGGGGATACAATGAGCAGTTCTTC. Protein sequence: CASSLRSGGYNEQFF.

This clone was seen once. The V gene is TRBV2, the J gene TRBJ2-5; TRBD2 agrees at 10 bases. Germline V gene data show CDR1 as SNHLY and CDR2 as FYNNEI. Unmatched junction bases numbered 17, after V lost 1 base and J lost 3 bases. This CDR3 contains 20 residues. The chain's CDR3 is CASSEGQLAGFPSVKETQYF. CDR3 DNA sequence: TGTGCCAGCAGTGAAGGGCAACTAGCGGGGTTCCCGTCGGTGAAAGAGACCCAGTACTTC. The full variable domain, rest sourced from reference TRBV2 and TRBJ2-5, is EPEVTQTPSHQVTQMGQEVILRCVPISNHLYFYWYRQILGQKVEFLVSFYNNEISEKSEIFDDQFSVERPDGSNFTLKIRSTKLEDSAMYFCASSEGQLAGFPSVKETQYFGPGTRLLVL.

The CDR3 sequence is CASGDRHITFF. For the CDR3, the DNA is TGTGCCAGCGGGGACAGGCATATAACTTTCTTT. The chain links TRBV6-6 to TRBJ1-1, with 8 nucleotides matching TRBD1. From germline, CDR1 is MNHNY and CDR2 SVGAGI (reference sequence). Trimming at V came to 8 bases and at J to 12 bases, leaving 8 bases not matched to a gene. The CDR3 is 11 amino acids.

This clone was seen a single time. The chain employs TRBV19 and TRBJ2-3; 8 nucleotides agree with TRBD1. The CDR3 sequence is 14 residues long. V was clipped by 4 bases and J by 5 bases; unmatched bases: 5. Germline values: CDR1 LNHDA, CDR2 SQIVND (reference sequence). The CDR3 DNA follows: TGTGCCAGTAGTACCCAAGACAGGGGAGATACGCAGTATTTT. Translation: CASSTQDRGDTQYF.

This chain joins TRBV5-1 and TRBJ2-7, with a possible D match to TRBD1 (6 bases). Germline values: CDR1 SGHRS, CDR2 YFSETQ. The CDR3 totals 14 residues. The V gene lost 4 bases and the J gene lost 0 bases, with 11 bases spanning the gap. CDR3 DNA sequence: TGCGCCAGCAGCGCGCACAGGGACTCCTACGAGCAGTACTTC. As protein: CASSAHRDSYEQYF.

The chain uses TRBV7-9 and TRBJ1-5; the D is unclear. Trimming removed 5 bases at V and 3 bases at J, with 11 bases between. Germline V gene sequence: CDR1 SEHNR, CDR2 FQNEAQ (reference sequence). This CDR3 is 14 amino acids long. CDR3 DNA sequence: TGTGCCAGCAGCCCCCTCCCCCCCAATCAGCCCCAGCATTTT. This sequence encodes CASSPLPPNQPQHF. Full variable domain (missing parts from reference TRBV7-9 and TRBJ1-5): DTGVSQNPRHKITKRGQNVTFRCDPISEHNRLYWYRQTLGQGPEFLTYFQNEAQLEKSRLLSDRFSAERPKGSFSTLEIQRTEQGDSAMYLCASSPLPPNQPQHFGDGTRLSIL.

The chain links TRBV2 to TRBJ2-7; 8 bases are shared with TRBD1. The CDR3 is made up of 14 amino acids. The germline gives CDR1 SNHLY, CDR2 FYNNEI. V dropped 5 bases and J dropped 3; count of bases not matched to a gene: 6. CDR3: CASSLPGTGYEQYF. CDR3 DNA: TGTGCCAGCAGTCTTCCCGGGACAGGCTACGAGCAGTACTTC.

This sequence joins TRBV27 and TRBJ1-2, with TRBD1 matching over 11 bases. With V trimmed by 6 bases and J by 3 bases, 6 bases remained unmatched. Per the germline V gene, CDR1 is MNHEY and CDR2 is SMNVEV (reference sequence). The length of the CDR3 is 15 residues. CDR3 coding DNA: TGTGCCAGCAGACGCAGGGACAGGGGGGACTATGGCTACACCTTC. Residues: CASRRRDRGDYGYTF.

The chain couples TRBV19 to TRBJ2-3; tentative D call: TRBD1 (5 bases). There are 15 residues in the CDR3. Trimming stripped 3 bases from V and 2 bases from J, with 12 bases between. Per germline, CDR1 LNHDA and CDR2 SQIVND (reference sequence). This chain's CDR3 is CASSISGSATDTQYF. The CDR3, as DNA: TGTGCCAGTAGTATCTCAGGGTCCGCCACAGATACGCAGTATTTT.

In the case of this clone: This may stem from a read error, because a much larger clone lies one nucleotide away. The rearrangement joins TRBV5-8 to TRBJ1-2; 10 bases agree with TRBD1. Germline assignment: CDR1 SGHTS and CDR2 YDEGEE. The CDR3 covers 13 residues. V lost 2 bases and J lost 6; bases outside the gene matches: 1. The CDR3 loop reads CASSFGQGDGYTF. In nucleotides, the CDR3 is TGTGCCAGCAGCTTCGGACAGGGGGATGGCTACACCTTC.

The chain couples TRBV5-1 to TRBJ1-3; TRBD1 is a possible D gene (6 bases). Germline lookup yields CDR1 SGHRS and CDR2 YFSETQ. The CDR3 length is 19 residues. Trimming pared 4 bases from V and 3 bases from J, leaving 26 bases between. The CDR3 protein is CASSAGGGRQIGRGNTIYF. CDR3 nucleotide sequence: TGCGCCAGCAGCGCGGGGGGGGGCCGACAAATCGGTCGTGGAAACACCATATATTTT.

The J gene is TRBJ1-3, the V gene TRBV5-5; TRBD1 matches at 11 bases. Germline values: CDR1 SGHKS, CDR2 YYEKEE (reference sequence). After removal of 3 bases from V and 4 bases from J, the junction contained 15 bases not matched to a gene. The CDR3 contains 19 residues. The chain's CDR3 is CASSSRTASGQGAGNTIYF. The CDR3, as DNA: TGTGCCAGCAGCTCCCGTACAGCTAGTGGACAGGGGGCAGGAAACACCATATATTTT.

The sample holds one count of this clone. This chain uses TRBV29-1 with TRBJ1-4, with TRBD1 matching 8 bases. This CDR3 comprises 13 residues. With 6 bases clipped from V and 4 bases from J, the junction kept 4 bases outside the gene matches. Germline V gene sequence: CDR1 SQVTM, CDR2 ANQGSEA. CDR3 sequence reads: CSVDTGGNEKLFF. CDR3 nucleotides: TGCAGCGTCGATACAGGGGGTAATGAAAAACTGTTTTTT.

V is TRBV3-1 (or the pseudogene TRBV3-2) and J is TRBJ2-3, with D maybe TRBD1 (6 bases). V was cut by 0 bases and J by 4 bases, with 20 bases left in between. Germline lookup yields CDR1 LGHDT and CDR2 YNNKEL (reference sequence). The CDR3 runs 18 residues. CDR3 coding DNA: TGTGCCAGCAGCCAAGATTTAGGGAACAGGGTAGTCTCAGATACGCAGTATTTT. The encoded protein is CASSQDLGNRVVSDTQYF.